The 29 T cell receptor beta chains reported below all come from one sample, sequenced in a study of shared clonotypes between healthy human individuals. Assay used: immunoSEQ multiplex PCR; TCRdb lists only in-frame clones, some missing. Seen here are fewer than 2.5 million clones, 93% observed once, and the top ten hold about 0.34%. Material: naive CD4+ T cells from PBMCs. Subset indicated: CD45RA+ positively selected. These receptors came from a man younger than 30 in good health. Some clones in this sample may be carry-over from other donors' samples.

Points on this clone: This sample includes further DNA sequences coding for the same CDR3. The chain employs TRBV5-4 and TRBJ2-1; no definite D call. Germline CDR1 and CDR2: SGHNT and YYREEE (reference sequence). The CDR3 length is 15 residues. V shed 0 bases and J shed 4 bases, with 11 bases lying between them. Written as DNA, the CDR3 is TGTGCCAGCAGCTTGGACTCTTCATCTTACAATGAGCAGTTCTTC. Translated, it gives CASSLDSSSYNEQFF.

This rearrangement joins TRBV10-1 to TRBJ1-1, with 8 bases identical to TRBD1. The CDR3 spans 14 residues. V gave up 6 bases and J gave up 3 bases; unmatched junction bases: 6. CDR1 is WNHNN, CDR2 SYGVQD, per germline (reference sequence). The CDR3 DNA reads as TGCGCCAGCAGAAGACAGGGGATGGACACTGAAGCTTTCTTT. Translated, it gives CASRRQGMDTEAFF.

V usage is TRBV28 and J usage is TRBJ1-2, with 9 bases identical to TRBD1. V lost 5 bases, J lost 7 bases, and 8 bases stayed unmatched. The germline V gene encodes CDR1 MDHEN and CDR2 SYDVKM. This CDR3 is built from 14 residues. The CDR3 region has the DNA TGTGCCAGCAGTCTACAGGGGGCCTTAGCTGGCTACACCTTC. As protein: CASSLQGALAGYTF.

The chain links TRBV5-1 to TRBJ1-1; the D gene is possibly TRBD1 (5 bases). The V end lost 1 base, the J end lost 1 base, and 11 bases lay between the germline ends. There are 15 residues in the CDR3. In germline, CDR1 is SGHRS, CDR2 YFSETQ. The CDR3 nucleotides are TGCGCCAGCAGCTTGATCCCAGGGAAGAACACTGAAGCTTTCTTT. It codes for CASSLIPGKNTEAFF.

The genes are TRBV30 and TRBJ2-1; 11 bases fit TRBD2. The germline CDR1 and CDR2 sequences are GTSNPN and SVGIG (reference sequence). The ends lost 2 bases at V and 5 bases at J; junction bases unmatched: 5. This CDR3 comprises 15 residues. In DNA form, the CDR3 reads TGTGCCTGGAGTATTACTAGCGGGAGAAACAATGAGCAGTTCTTC. Protein product: CAWSITSGRNNEQFF.

The chain links TRBV7-9 to TRBJ2-1; D is perhaps TRBD2 (5 bases). The CDR3 length is 14 residues. Trimming left V 8 bases short and J 10 bases short, with 21 bases between. The germline V gene encodes CDR1 SEHNR and CDR2 FQNEAQ (reference sequence). The CDR3 DNA sequence: TGTGCCAGCGACCCCGGAGGAGCAATCGGGGAGCAGTTCTTC. Its protein is CASDPGGAIGEQFF.

The rearrangement uses TRBV6-1 and TRBJ1-2; no firm D call. CDR3 size: 15 residues. V was trimmed by 7 bases and J by 0 bases, leaving 15 bases between them. Looked up from germline, CDR1 is MNHNS and CDR2 is SASEGT. The CDR3 DNA reads TGTGCCAGCAAACTTCCCGGGTTATCTAACTATGGCTACACCTTC. Encoded protein: CASKLPGLSNYGYTF.

V and J are TRBV29-1 and TRBJ1-2, with TRBD1 matching 7 bases. J was trimmed by 4 bases and V by 5 bases; bases with no gene match: 13. The CDR3 has 15 residues. The V gene's germline CDR1 is SQVTM and CDR2 ANQGSEA. The CDR3 protein is CSVPGRDRYFYGYTF. The CDR3 DNA reads as TGCAGCGTTCCCGGGAGGGACAGATACTTCTATGGCTACACCTTC.

This clone was detected once. The chain recombines TRBV27 with TRBJ2-7; D ambiguous. V was trimmed by 0 bases and J by 3 bases, leaving 6 bases between them. The length of the CDR3 is 13 residues. Per germline, CDR1 MNHEY and CDR2 SMNVEV (reference sequence). The CDR3 region has the DNA TGTGCCAGCAGTTTATCTGCCTTCTACGAGCAGTACTTC. Its translation: CASSLSAFYEQYF.

This clone was observed a single time. The V gene is TRBV7-8, the J gene TRBJ1-5; 7 bases line up with TRBD1. CDR3 length: 17 residues. The germline gives CDR1 SGHVS, CDR2 FQNEAQ. Trimming removed 2 bases from V and 4 bases from J; junction bases left unmatched: 11. The CDR3 DNA is TGTGCCAGCAGCTTAAGACAGGGTACCCTCCCAAATCAGCCCCAGCATTTT. Residues: CASSLRQGTLPNQPQHF.

This sequence joins TRBV19 and TRBJ1-1; D is possibly TRBD1 (5 bases). Germline assignment: CDR1 LNHDA and CDR2 SQIVND (reference sequence). The V end was cut by 8 bases, the J end by 3 bases, with 10 bases between. CDR3 length: 12 amino acids. The CDR3 sequence is CASRDPYTEAFF. The CDR3 nucleotides read TGTGCCAGTCGGGACCCATACACTGAAGCTTTCTTT.

V and J are TRBV28 and TRBJ2-7; D is perhaps TRBD1 or TRBD2 (5 bases each). Germline-derived CDR1 and CDR2 are MDHEN and SYDVKM. With 3 bases removed from V and 3 bases from J, the gap between germline ends came to 18 bases. This CDR3 region has 16 residues. This CDR3 is CASSFPLGRQHYEQYF. The CDR3 DNA reads as TGTGCCAGCAGTTTCCCCTTGGGACGGCAGCACTACGAGCAGTACTTC.

This clone was found once. This sequence joins TRBV5-1 and TRBJ2-7; 8 nucleotides line up with TRBD1. V shed 4 bases, J shed 3 bases, and the junction held 6 bases outside the gene matches. The CDR3 is made up of 14 amino acids. Germline V gene data show CDR1 as SGHRS and CDR2 as YFSETQ. In DNA, the CDR3 is TGCGCCAGCAGCGGGGGACAGGCCCACTACGAGCAGTACTTC. It translates to CASSGGQAHYEQYF.

The chain employs TRBV9 and TRBJ2-3, with 12 bases that match TRBD2. CDR1 and CDR2 (germline): SGDLS, YYNGEE. The CDR3 contains 16 residues. J was trimmed by 4 bases and V by 4 bases; bases with no gene match: 7. CDR3 coding DNA: TGTGCCAGCAGCTCCCCGACTAGCGGGAGTCCAGATACGCAGTATTTT. Its protein product is CASSSPTSGSPDTQYF. Drawing the rest from reference TRBV9 and TRBJ2-3, the complete variable domain is DSGVTQTPKHLITATGQRVTLRCSPRSGDLSVYWYQQSLDQGLQFLIQYYNGEERAKGNILERFSAQQFPDLHSELNLSSLELGDSALYFCASSSPTSGSPDTQYFGPGTRLTVL.

The chain joins TRBV7-9 to TRBJ1-1; D call uncertain. The CDR3 sequence is 15 residues long. Between the trimmed V and J ends, which lost 7 bases and 9 bases, there was a span of 24 bases. The V gene's germline CDR1 is SEHNR and CDR2 FQNEAQ (reference sequence). CDR3 protein: CASIPWSELDAKAFF. In DNA form, the CDR3 reads TGTGCCAGCATCCCATGGTCAGAGCTCGATGCTAAAGCTTTCTTT.

This chain connects TRBV2 to TRBJ2-2, with D uncertain. The CDR3 consists of 15 residues. V lost 6 bases and J lost 4, with 15 bases in between. Germline CDR1 and CDR2: SNHLY and FYNNEI. The CDR3 reads CASRTLPRTTGELFF. Written as DNA, the CDR3 is TGTGCCAGCAGGACCCTGCCTAGGACCACCGGGGAGCTGTTTTTT.

The V gene is TRBV5-6, the J gene TRBJ2-7; no definite D call. The CDR3 is 11 residues long. V lost 0 bases and J lost 7, with 5 bases in between. Germline V gene data show CDR1 as SGHDT and CDR2 as YYEEEE. For the CDR3, the DNA is TGTGCCAGCAGCTTGGGGCCGGAGCAGTACTTC. This encodes CASSLGPEQYF.

This clone appeared a single time. The chain couples TRBV19 to TRBJ2-7; perhaps TRBD2 as D (7 bases). CDR1 is LNHDA, CDR2 SQIVND, per germline (reference sequence). Trimming took 6 bases from V and 6 from J, leaving 24 bases between them. This CDR3 is built from 16 residues. The CDR3 DNA reads TGTGCCAGTAGCCAACCCGGTAGGGGGAGGGCGGGCGAGCAGTACTTC. This translates into CASSQPGRGRAGEQYF.

This clone was seen just once. The rearrangement links TRBV19 to TRBJ2-7; maybe TRBD2 (6 bases). The CDR3 contains 13 residues. V was pared by 3 bases and J by 6 bases, with 12 bases between. Germline CDR1 and CDR2: LNHDA and SQIVND (reference sequence). CDR3 protein: CASSISTGGEQYF. The CDR3 DNA is TGTGCCAGTAGTATTTCCACCGGGGGCGAGCAGTACTTC.

J is TRBJ2-4 and V is TRBV5-4; TRBD2 might be the D (7 bases). The CDR3 contains 17 residues. The V and J ends lost 0 bases and 9 bases respectively, with 22 bases between them. Germline V gene sequence: CDR1 SGHNT, CDR2 YYREEE (reference sequence). The CDR3: CASSLGGEGLARGIQYF. CDR3 in DNA: TGTGCCAGCAGCTTGGGAGGGGAGGGGCTAGCCAGGGGCATTCAGTACTTC.

V usage is TRBV5-1 and J usage is TRBJ2-2; D remains ambiguous. CDR1 and CDR2 (germline): SGHRS, YFSETQ. Trimming pared 5 bases from V and 5 bases from J, leaving 16 bases between. The CDR3 is 15 amino acids. CDR3: CASSHNLLGTGELFF. CDR3 nucleotide sequence: TGCGCCAGCAGTCACAATTTATTAGGGACCGGGGAGCTGTTTTTT.

CDR3 bases: TGTGCCAGCAGCGTAGGGGGTAGTGGTACGCAGTATTTT. This sequence encodes CASSVGGSGTQYF. The chain links TRBV9 to TRBJ2-3; no firm D call. The CDR3 has 13 amino acids. The V and J ends lost 0 bases and 8 bases respectively, with 10 bases between them. From germline, CDR1 is SGDLS and CDR2 YYNGEE.

The chain combines TRBV23-1 with TRBJ2-7; D unclear. TRBV23-1 is an ORF, and what it does is uncertain. The CDR3 loop spans 15 amino acids. V gave up 6 bases and J gave up 5 bases, with 20 bases separating them. CDR3: CASRRTRLFRNEQYF. The CDR3 DNA is TGCGCCAGCAGACGAACGAGGCTCTTTCGGAACGAGCAGTACTTC.

This sequence joins TRBV12-1 and TRBJ2-1; TRBD2, the D gene given by the table, was not confirmed from the DNA. TRBV12-1 is a documented pseudogene. The CDR3 contains 20 residues. CDR3 coding DNA: TGTGCCAGCAGCCATGGACGACTAGCGGGACGACCTAGCTCCTACAATGAGCAGTTCTTC. Translated, it gives CASSHGRLAGRPSSYNEQFF.

This chain connects TRBV11-2 to TRBJ2-3; no firm D call. CDR1 and CDR2 (germline): SGHAT, FQNNGV. The CDR3 is 13 amino acids. The V end lost 5 bases, the J end lost 1 base, and 7 bases lay between the germline ends. The CDR3 DNA sequence: TGTGCCAGCAGCGTTAGTGGCACAGATACGCAGTATTTT. Encoded protein: CASSVSGTDTQYF.

J is TRBJ2-7 and V is TRBV5-1; 7 bases line up with TRBD1. The J segment lost 2 bases and the V segment lost 0 bases, leaving 5 bases of the junction unmatched. This CDR3 has 15 residues. CDR1 is SGHRS, CDR2 YFSETQ, per germline. CDR3: CASSLDPGGTYEQYF. The CDR3 coding sequence is TGCGCCAGCAGCTTGGACCCAGGGGGAACCTACGAGCAGTACTTC.

The chain carries TRBV7-8 and TRBJ1-2; TRBD1 matches at 8 bases. CDR1 and CDR2 from the germline V gene are SGHVS and FQNEAQ. The ends lost 5 bases at V and 3 bases at J; junction bases unmatched: 5. This CDR3 is 14 amino acids long. As DNA, the CDR3 is TGTGCCAGCAGCAGGGGACAGGATGACTATGGCTACACCTTC. Translation: CASSRGQDDYGYTF. Filled out from reference TRBV7-8 and TRBJ1-2, the complete variable domain reads GAGVSQSPRYKVAKRGQDVALRCDPISGHVSLFWYQQALGQGPEFLTYFQNEAQLDKSGLPSDRFFAERPEGSVSTLKIQRTQQEDSAVYLCASSRGQDDYGYTFGSGTRLTVV.

The rearrangement joins TRBV7-2 to TRBJ2-2; 8 bases are a match to TRBD2. This CDR3 region has 14 residues. V gave up 4 bases and J gave up 6 bases; unmatched junction bases: 4. The germline V gene encodes CDR1 SGHTA and CDR2 FQGNSA. The CDR3 DNA is TGTGCCAGCAGCTCCCTAGCGGGCCCCGGGGAGCTGTTTTTT. It codes for CASSSLAGPGELFF.

This clone was counted a single time. J is TRBJ2-1 and V is TRBV28; perhaps TRBD1 as D (5 bases). From germline, CDR1 is MDHEN and CDR2 SYDVKM. V lost 9 bases, J lost 4 bases, and 10 bases lay in between. This CDR3 comprises 12 residues. The chain's CDR3 is CASGALYNEQFF. CDR3 DNA sequence: TGTGCCAGTGGGGCCCTTTACAATGAGCAGTTCTTC.